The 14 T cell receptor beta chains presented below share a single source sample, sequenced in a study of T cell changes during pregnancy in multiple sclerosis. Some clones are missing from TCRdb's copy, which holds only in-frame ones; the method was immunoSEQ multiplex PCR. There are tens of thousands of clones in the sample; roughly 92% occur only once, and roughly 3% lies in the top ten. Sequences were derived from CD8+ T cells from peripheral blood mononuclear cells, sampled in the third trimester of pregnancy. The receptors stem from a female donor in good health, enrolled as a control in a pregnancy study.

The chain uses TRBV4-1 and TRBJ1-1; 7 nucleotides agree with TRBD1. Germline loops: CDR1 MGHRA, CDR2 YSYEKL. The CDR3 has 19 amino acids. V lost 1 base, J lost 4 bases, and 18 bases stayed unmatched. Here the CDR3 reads CASSQGFYGGLAGGTEAFF. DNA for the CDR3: TGCGCCAGCAGCCAAGGTTTTTATGGTGGTCTCGCAGGGGGCACTGAAGCTTTCTTT.

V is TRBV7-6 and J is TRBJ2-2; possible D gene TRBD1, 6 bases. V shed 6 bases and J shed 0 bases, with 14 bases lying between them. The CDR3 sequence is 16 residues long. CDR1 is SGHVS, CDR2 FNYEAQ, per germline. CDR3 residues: CASSDRTRANTGELFF. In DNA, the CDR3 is TGTGCCAGCAGTGACAGGACCCGGGCGAACACCGGGGAGCTGTTTTTT.

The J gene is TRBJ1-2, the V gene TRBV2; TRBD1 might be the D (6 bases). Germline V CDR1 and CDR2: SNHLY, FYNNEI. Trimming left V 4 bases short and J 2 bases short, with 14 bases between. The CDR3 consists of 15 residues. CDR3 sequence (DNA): TGTGCCAGCAGTGGTACAGGGCCGGGCAACTATGGCTACACCTTC. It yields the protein CASSGTGPGNYGYTF.

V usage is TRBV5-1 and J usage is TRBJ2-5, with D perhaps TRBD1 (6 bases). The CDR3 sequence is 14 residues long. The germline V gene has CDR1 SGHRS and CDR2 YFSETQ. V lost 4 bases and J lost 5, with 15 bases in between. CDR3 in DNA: TGCGCCAGCAGCCCCCCGGGACACCGGGAGACCCAGTACTTC. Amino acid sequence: CASSPPGHRETQYF.

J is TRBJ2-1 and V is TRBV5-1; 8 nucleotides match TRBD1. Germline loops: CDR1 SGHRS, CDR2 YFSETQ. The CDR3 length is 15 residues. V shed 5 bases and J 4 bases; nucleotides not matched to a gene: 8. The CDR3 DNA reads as TGCGCCAGCAGTTCCGGGACAGGCGATTACAATGAGCAGTTCTTC. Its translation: CASSSGTGDYNEQFF.

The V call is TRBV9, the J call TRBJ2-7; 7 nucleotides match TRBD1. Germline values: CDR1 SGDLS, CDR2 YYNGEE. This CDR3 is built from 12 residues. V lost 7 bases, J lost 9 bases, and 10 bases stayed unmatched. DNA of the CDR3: TGTGCCAGCGGTCACAGGGGAGACGCGCAGTACTTC. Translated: CASGHRGDAQYF.

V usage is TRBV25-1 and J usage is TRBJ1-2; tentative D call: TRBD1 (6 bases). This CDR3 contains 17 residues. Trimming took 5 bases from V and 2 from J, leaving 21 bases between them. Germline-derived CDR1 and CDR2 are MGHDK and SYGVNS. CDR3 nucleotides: TGTGCCAGCAGTTCGTGGACAGACCTGCTCGGCAACTATGGCTACACCTTC. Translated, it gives CASSSWTDLLGNYGYTF.

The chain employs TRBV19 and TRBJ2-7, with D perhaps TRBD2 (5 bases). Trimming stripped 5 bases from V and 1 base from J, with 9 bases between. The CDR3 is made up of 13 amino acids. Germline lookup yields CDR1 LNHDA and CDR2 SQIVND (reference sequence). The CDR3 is CASSEGFSYEQYF. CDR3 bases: TGTGCCAGTAGTGAGGGTTTTTCCTACGAGCAGTACTTC.

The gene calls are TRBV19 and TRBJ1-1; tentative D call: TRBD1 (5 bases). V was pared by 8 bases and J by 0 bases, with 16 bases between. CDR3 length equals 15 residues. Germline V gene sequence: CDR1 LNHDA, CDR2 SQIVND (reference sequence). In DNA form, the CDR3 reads TGTGCCAGTTTTTCCGGGGGGAGCCTGAACACTGAAGCTTTCTTT. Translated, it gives CASFSGGSLNTEAFF.

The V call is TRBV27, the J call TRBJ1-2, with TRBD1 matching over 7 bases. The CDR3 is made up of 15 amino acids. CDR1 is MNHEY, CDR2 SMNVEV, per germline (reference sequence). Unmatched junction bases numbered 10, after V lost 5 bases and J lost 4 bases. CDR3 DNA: TGTGCCAGCAGTCTAGGGACAGATCCCTTCTATGGCTACACCTTC. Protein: CASSLGTDPFYGYTF.

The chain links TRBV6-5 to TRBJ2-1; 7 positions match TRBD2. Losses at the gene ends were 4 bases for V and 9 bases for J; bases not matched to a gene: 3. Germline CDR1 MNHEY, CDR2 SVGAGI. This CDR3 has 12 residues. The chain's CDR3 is CASSSGGGEQFF. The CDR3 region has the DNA TGTGCCAGCAGTTCGGGAGGAGGTGAGCAGTTCTTC.

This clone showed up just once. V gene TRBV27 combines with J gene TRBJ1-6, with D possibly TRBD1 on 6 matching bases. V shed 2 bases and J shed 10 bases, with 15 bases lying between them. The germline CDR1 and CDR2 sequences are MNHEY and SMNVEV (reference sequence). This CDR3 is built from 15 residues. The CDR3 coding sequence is TGTGCCAGCAGTTTAGGTGGGGGGGCGCGGTCACCCCTCCACTTT. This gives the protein CASSLGGGARSPLHF.

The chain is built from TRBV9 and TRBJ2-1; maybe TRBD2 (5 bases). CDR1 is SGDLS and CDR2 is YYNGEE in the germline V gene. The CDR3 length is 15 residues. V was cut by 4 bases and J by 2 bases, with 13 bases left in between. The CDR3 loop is CASSPQRGTYNEQFF. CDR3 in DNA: TGTGCCAGCAGCCCTCAAAGAGGGACCTACAATGAGCAGTTCTTC.

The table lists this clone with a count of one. CDR3 sequence: CASSFWQSAGTEAFF. CDR3 bases: TGTGCCAGCAGTTTCTGGCAGTCGGCGGGCACTGAAGCTTTCTTT. The chain is built from TRBV27 and TRBJ1-1; D call uncertain. Trimming took off 3 bases at V and 4 bases at J, with 15 bases between the two ends. Per germline, CDR1 MNHEY and CDR2 SMNVEV (reference sequence). The CDR3 contains 15 residues.